A selection of T cell receptor beta chains follows, all from one sample in a study of blood T cell repertoires in COVID-19. Here immunoSEQ multiplex PCR was the method, and the copy in TCRdb shows in-frame clones only, minus some. The sample records more than 350,000 clones, 80% to 90% being singletons. The sequenced material came from PBMCs or T cells enriched from blood (not recorded which). The receptors come from a woman between 50 and 59 years old who had recovered from COVID-19. The CDR3 runs from the conserved cysteine through the conserved F or W. D genes are given only for firm matches. Expanded clones get a size class; other rows say once, few or many, or leave the size out.

v_gene,len,d_gene,abundance,j_gene,CDR3aa,CDR3nt
TRBV7-2,16,TRBD1,.,TRBJ2-2,CASSLGWTGGTGELFF,TGTGCCAGCAGCTTAGGTTGGACAGGGGGCACCGGGGAGCTGTTTTTT
TRBV2,10,.,once,TRBJ2-7,CASEAAPRNF,TGTGCCAGCGAGGCGGCACCTCGGAACTTC
TRBV7-9,16,TRBD2,.,TRBJ2-7,CASSLDGSGGYYEQYF,TGTGCCAGCAGCTTAGATGGAAGCGGGGGGTACTACGAGCAGTACTTC
TRBV5-8,15,TRBD1,.,TRBJ1-2,CASSTRDRGYYGYTF,TGTGCCAGCAGCACCCGGGACAGGGGGTACTATGGCTACACCTTC
TRBV4-3,15,.,.,TRBJ2-5,CASSQGQLVSETQYF,TGCGCCAGCAGCCAAGGGCAGCTAGTATCGGAGACCCAGTACTTC
TRBV5-1,14,TRBD1,.,TRBJ1-1,CASSRQGALLGAFF,TGCGCCAGCAGCCGACAGGGAGCGTTATTAGGAGCTTTCTTT
TRBV5-8,12,.,.,TRBJ1-2,CASNRGRGGYTF,TGTGCCAGCAACCGTGGCCGGGGAGGCTACACCTTC
TRBV6-5,11,.,once,TRBJ2-7,CASSSRGEQYF,TGTGCCAGCAGCTCTCGGGGAGAGCAGTACTTC
TRBV18,17,.,.,TRBJ1-1,CASSPRTGTRINTEAFF,TGTGCCAGCTCACCCCGAACCGGGACAAGAATCAACACTGAAGCTTTCTTT
TRBV3-1/TRBV3-2,13,TRBD1,.,TRBJ2-1,CASSRQQGDEQFF,TGTGCCAGCAGCCGGCAACAGGGGGATGAGCAGTTCTTC
TRBV9,15,TRBD2,once,TRBJ2-3,CASSVAGGGTDTQYF,TGTGCCAGCAGCGTAGCCGGGGGGGGAACAGATACGCAGTATTTT
TRBV3-1/TRBV3-2,15,TRBD1,few,TRBJ1-2,CASSPDRLTVYGYTF,TGTGCCAGCAGCCCGGACAGGTTAACGGTCTATGGCTACACCTTC
TRBV6-5,12,.,.,TRBJ1-2,CASRWGDYGYTF,TGTGCCAGCCGGTGGGGAGACTATGGCTACACCTTC
TRBV14,16,.,few,TRBJ2-2,CASSLNPRVNTGELFF,TGTGCCAGCAGCCTTAACCCGAGGGTGAACACCGGGGAGCTGTTTTTT
TRBV6-5,13,.,.,TRBJ1-2,CASSSTGHYGYTF,TGTGCCAGCAGTTCAACAGGGCACTATGGCTACACCTTC
TRBV29-1,13,TRBD1,.,TRBJ1-2,CSVPGQGNYGYTF,TGCAGCGTTCCAGGACAGGGGAACTATGGCTACACCTTC
TRBV7-6,12,TRBD1,.,TRBJ1-3,CAVQDRGNTIYF,TGTGCCGTACAGGACAGGGGAAACACCATATATTTT
TRBV7-9,15,.,once,TRBJ1-1,CASSFTGTSNTEAFF,TGTGCCAGCAGCTTCACAGGCACCTCAAACACTGAAGCTTTCTTT
TRBV19,13,.,.,TRBJ1-1,CASSAGMSAEAFF,TGTGCCAGTAGTGCAGGGATGTCGGCTGAAGCTTTCTTT
TRBV19,14,TRBD1,.,TRBJ2-1,CASRSQGAGNEQFF,TGTGCCAGTAGATCACAGGGGGCCGGCAATGAGCAGTTCTTC
TRBV27,14,TRBD1,.,TRBJ1-6,CASSLSGQYSPLHF,TGTGCCAGCAGTTTATCGGGACAGTATTCACCCCTCCACTTT
TRBV30,16,TRBD1,few,TRBJ2-3,CAWGTGTGGFPDTQYF,TGTGCCTGGGGCACCGGGACAGGGGGTTTTCCGGATACGCAGTATTTT
TRBV4-2,15,.,.,TRBJ1-5,CASSQDGQINQPQHF,TGTGCCAGCAGCCAAGATGGCCAGATTAATCAGCCCCAGCATTTT
TRBV30,16,TRBD1,.,TRBJ2-4,CAWSAQGARTKNIQYF,TGTGCCTGGAGTGCGCAGGGGGCTAGAACCAAAAACATTCAGTACTTC
TRBV11-3,16,.,.,TRBJ1-2,CASSLGGDVDSNGYTF,TGTGCCAGCAGCTTAGGTGGGGATGTCGACAGTAATGGCTACACCTTC
TRBV5-8,17,TRBD1,.,TRBJ2-7,CASSPRTGTGWSREQYF,TGTGCCAGCAGCCCGCGGACAGGGACAGGGTGGTCGAGGGAGCAGTACTTC
TRBV27,14,TRBD1,.,TRBJ1-5,CASSTGDRVWPQHF,TGTGCCAGCAGCACCGGGGACAGGGTATGGCCCCAGCATTTT
TRBV28,11,TRBD1,.,TRBJ1-2,CASTGGTGYTF,TGTGCCAGCACAGGGGGGACCGGCTACACCTTC
TRBV15,16,TRBD2,few,TRBJ2-7,CATSRDVIAGGYEQYF,TGTGCCACCAGCAGAGACGTAATAGCGGGGGGTTACGAGCAGTACTTC
TRBV10-3,12,.,.,TRBJ1-2,CAISEGGDGYTF,TGTGCCATCAGTGAGGGAGGGGACGGCTACACCTTC